This T cell receptor beta chain was sequenced during a study of human T cells and chemical hapten exposure. General study findings and limits: Sensitizing to DPC left TCRs with a frequency above 1 in 1000 unaltered.

This clonotype was seen at least ten times. Its target is not known. TCRdb redid the calling of the RACE reads with MiXCR, one entry per CDR3 protein. The sample includes approximately 60,000 distinct CDR3 sequences, 7.5% to 10% seen only once; the top ten take roughly 14%. Time point here: patch test 1, 2 weeks after DPC sensitization. Treatment meaning: therapeutic diphenylcyclopropenone sensitization with weekly scalp DPC. V trimming: 4 bases; J trimming: 0 bases; junction bases outside the gene matches: 6. Germline-derived CDR1 and CDR2 are MGHRA and YSYEKL. This CDR3 contains 16 residues. V usage is TRBV4-1 and J usage is TRBJ2-3; 8 bases agree with TRBD2. Source: whole blood, taken in connection with sensitization to the hapten diphenylcyclopropenone (DPC). This receptor was identified in a woman in her thirties or forties with alopecia areata. Some clones in this sample may be carry-over from other donors' samples. The CDR3 sequence: CASSLRTSPSTDTQYF. DNA of the CDR3: TGCGCCAGCAGCCTGAGGACTAGCCCAAGCACAGATACGCAGTATTTT.